Each of the 11 T cell receptor beta chains below was sequenced from the same sample in a study of regulatory T cells in long-lasting Graves disease. Arm-PCR of CDR3 regions and iRepertoire HTBI primers were used to build TCR beta libraries. TCRdb itself ran the multiplex PCR reads through MiXCR, one entry per CDR3 protein. This sample carries around 450,000 distinct CDR3 sequences, about 15% of them seen once, and the ten largest clones take 16%. Time point of the sample: newly diagnosed GD, antithyroid drugs for less than 3 months. There was RNA extracted from PBMCs, and the TCR library was made from it. These data were also reused for a study on T cells in Graves' hyperthyroidism and ophthalmopathy.

This specimen consisted of peripheral blood mononuclear cells (PBMCs), obtained at new diagnosis, from a patient treated with antithyroid drugs. The receptors were sampled from a woman aged 30 to 39 with Graves disease.

As concerns this clonotype: This sequence may be a read error, since a much larger clone differs from it by one base. The missing conserved phenylalanine or tryptophan at the end of this CDR3 makes a read error likely. The rearrangement joins TRBV29-1 to TRBJ2-1, with a tentative D call TRBD2 (5 bases). CDR3 length: 13 amino acids. The germline gives CDR1 SQVTM, CDR2 ANQGSEA. Trimming took 3 bases from V and 6 from J, leaving 12 bases between them. CDR3 protein: CSVERESGNEQFL. For the CDR3, the DNA is TGCAGCGTTGAGAGGGAATCCGGCAATGAGCAGTTCCTC.

This clonotype has at least ten counts. V is TRBV12-3 or TRBV12-4 and J is TRBJ2-7, with D unclear. The CDR3 sequence is 12 residues long. With 8 bases removed from V and 2 bases from J, the gap between germline ends came to 10 bases. The CDR3 spells CASSDQTYEQYF. CDR3 coding DNA: TGTGCCAGCTCGGACCAGACCTACGAGCAGTACTTC.

In its sample, this clonotype was seen many times. The chain employs TRBV20-1 and TRBJ2-3; D is unresolved. Trimming took 1 base from V and 4 from J, leaving 6 bases between them. Germline lookup yields CDR1 DFQATT and CDR2 SNEGSKA (reference sequence). CDR3 length: 12 amino acids. The CDR3 coding sequence is TGCAGTGCTAGAGGGGGTGCAGATACGCAGTATTTT. This sequence encodes CSARGGADTQYF.

With respect to this clonotype: A much more abundant neighbour one base away suggests this may be a read error. The chain couples TRBV3-1 to TRBJ2-7, with D unresolved. CDR1 and CDR2 (germline): LGHDT, YNNKEL (reference sequence). Trimming took off 2 bases at V and 5 bases at J, with 16 bases between the two ends. The CDR3 is 15 amino acids. CDR3 in amino acids: CASSQHPRLLDEQYF. The CDR3 DNA is TGTGCCAGCAGCCAACACCCTAGGCTATTGGACGAGCAGTACTTC.

The table lists this clonotype with many counts. This rearrangement joins TRBV12-3 or TRBV12-4 to TRBJ1-5; no clear D gene. The CDR3 is made up of 15 amino acids. The V end lost 5 bases, the J end lost 6 bases, and 17 bases lay between the germline ends. The CDR3 sequence: CASSGNGNSGQPQHF. In nucleotides, the CDR3 is TGTGCCAGCAGTGGGAACGGAAACAGTGGTCAGCCCCAGCATTTT.

This rearrangement joins TRBV11-2 to TRBJ1-2; the D is unclear. Trimming stripped 2 bases from V and 5 bases from J, with 9 bases between. The CDR3 has 13 residues. Germline CDR1 is SGHAT and CDR2 is FQNNGV. The CDR3 spells CASSLSDFYGYTF. DNA of the CDR3: TGTGCCAGCAGCTTATCAGACTTTTATGGCTACACCTTC.

The sample holds many counts of this clonotype. The chain carries TRBV6-2 or TRBV6-3 and TRBJ2-5; a weak D match, TRBD1 (8 bases). Trimming shortened V by 6 bases and J by 6 bases, and 20 bases separated the two germline ends. The CDR3 length is 15 residues. Germline V gives CDR1 MNHEY, CDR2 SVGEGT. The CDR3 region has the DNA TGTGCCAGCAGGGGAGGGGCAGGGGGCTTCAAGACCCAGTACTTC. As protein: CASRGGAGGFKTQYF.

This clonotype was counted only a few times. This rearrangement joins TRBV6-1 to TRBJ1-3; D ambiguous. Germline CDR1 is MNHNS and CDR2 is SASEGT. The CDR3 is 13 residues long. Trimming shortened V by 7 bases and J by 5 bases, and 12 bases separated the two germline ends. CDR3 protein: CASMPPGRNTIYF. The DNA of the CDR3 is TGTGCCAGCATGCCCCCTGGAAGAAACACCATATATTTT.

This clonotype was detected a few times. The genes are TRBV28 and TRBJ2-7, with 9 bases identical to TRBD1. V lost 4 bases, J lost 3 bases, and 7 bases stayed unmatched. Germline CDR1 and CDR2: MDHEN and SYDVKM. The CDR3 contains 15 residues. In DNA form, the CDR3 reads TGTGCCAGCAGTTACTTCCGGGACAGGGACTACGAGCAGTACTTC. It yields the protein CASSYFRDRDYEQYF. The full variable domain, rest sourced from reference TRBV28 and TRBJ2-7, is DVKVTQSSRYLVKRTGEKVFLECVQDMDHENMFWYRQDPGLGLRLIYFSYDVKMKEKGDIPEGYSVSREKKERFSLILESASTNQTSMYLCASSYFRDRDYEQYFGPGTRLTVT.

At least ten counts were recorded for this clonotype. The chain recombines TRBV7-9 with TRBJ2-3, with 10 bases matching TRBD1. Per the germline V gene, CDR1 is SEHNR and CDR2 is FQNEAQ (reference sequence). The CDR3 length is 14 residues. Trimming took 2 bases from V and 13 from J; bases not matched to a gene: 9. The CDR3 DNA sequence: TGTGCCAGCAGCTTAATCGAGCCCGGGACAGGGGAGTATTTT. Protein: CASSLIEPGTGEYF. The full variable domain, completed using reference TRBV7-9 and TRBJ2-3, is DTGVSQNPRHKITKRGQNVTFRCDPISEHNRLYWYRQTLGQGPEFLTYFQNEAQLEKSRLLSDRFSAERPKGSFSTLEIQRTEQGDSAMYLCASSLIEPGTGEYFGPGTRLTVL.

This chain connects TRBV7-6 to TRBJ1-4; no clear D. Germline V gives CDR1 SGHVS, CDR2 FNYEAQ. Trimming stripped 6 bases from V and 0 bases from J, with 17 bases between. This CDR3 region has 17 residues. In DNA form, the CDR3 reads TGTGCCAGCAGTGGAGATTACCCTATTGCAACTAATGAAAAACTGTTTTTT. This codes for CASSGDYPIATNEKLFF.